This T cell receptor beta chain was profiled in a study of Siglec-9 on CD8 T cells in melanoma. General study findings and limits: An effector memory CD8+ subset marked by Siglec-9 reportedly appeared to gather in melanoma.

Method: immunoSEQ multiplex PCR; TCRdb's copy keeps in-frame clones and lacks some. This sample has some 27,000 clones, with less than 85% found just once. The CDR3 covers 14 residues. Trimming took off 4 bases at V and 4 bases at J, with 14 bases between the two ends. The germline V gene has CDR1 SGHRS and CDR2 YFSETQ. This clone has only a few counts. The antigen is undetermined. The sequenced material came from Siglec-9- CD8+ T cells sorted from blood. The chain links TRBV5-1 to TRBJ1-1; D might be TRBD1 (5 bases). This TCR came from a human donor in good health. The CDR3 bases are TGCGCCAGCAGCGCCCGAGGAGGGGTCACTGAAGCTTTCTTT. Its protein product is CASSARGGVTEAFF.